Included here is one T cell receptor beta chain sequence, with context. What it binds is not known. CD45RO negativity and positive selection for CCR7 defined naive CD8 cells, a population that excluded terminally differentiated effector memory CD45RA+ cells. The CDR3 is 14 residues long. Per germline, CDR1 SGHNT and CDR2 YYREEE (reference sequence). Trimming took 4 bases from V and 3 from J, leaving 14 bases between them. In the authors' methods: ImmunoSEQ only sent back junction sequences with no quality scores, so filtering was done differently. Produced via immunoSEQ multiplex PCR; TCRdb's table is partial and in-frame only. From that table come the V and J calls and clone size; the DNA was used to work out D and trimming. The sample holds 1.5 million to 2.5 million clones, 85% to 95% seen once. This record comes from a study of shared clonotypes between healthy human individuals. Study-wide background: Each donor contributed plates that comprised three CD4 naive, three CD4 memory, two CD8 naive and one CD8 memory.

Study outcomes and limitations: Naive subsets generally had larger estimated richness than memory subsets.

The sequence was obtained from a man between 18 and 35 years old in good health. V gene TRBV5-4 combines with J gene TRBJ2-7; no firm D call. What was sequenced was naive CD8+ T cells sorted from blood. The CDR3, as DNA: TGTGCCAGCAGCCCAACCCCGAAAGACTACGAGCAGTACTTC. It yields the protein CASSPTPKDYEQYF.